The 3 T cell receptor beta chains below come from one sample, sequenced in a study of metastatic and nonmetastatic thyroid tumors. TCRdb reprocessed the PCR reads using MiXCR. The sample carries under 40,000 clones, over 15% recorded once. Patients were all untreated before their thyroid surgery. The sequenced sample consisted of blood. The source is a female donor with papillary thyroid cancer or a benign thyroid nodule (not recorded which). Some clones in this sample may be carry-over from other donors' samples.

This clone was detected ten times or more. The CDR3 bases are TGTGCCAGCAGCGCCCCGACTAGCGGGCCCGTTGATACGCAGTATTTT. This encodes CASSAPTSGPVDTQYF. The chain couples TRBV2 to TRBJ2-3, with 10 nucleotides matching TRBD2. The CDR3 is 16 amino acids. The V gene end was trimmed by 6 bases and the J gene end by 6 bases; junction bases not matched to a gene: 12. Germline CDR1 is SNHLY and CDR2 is FYNNEI.

As regards this clone: A read error is likely, as this CDR3 ends without the conserved phenylalanine or tryptophan. The chain recombines TRBV12-3 or TRBV12-4 with TRBJ1-1; 9 nucleotides agree with TRBD1. V gave up 6 bases and J gave up 0 bases; unmatched junction bases: 11. The CDR3 is 17 residues long. CDR3 amino acids: CASSPNGTGRMNTEAFC. The CDR3 bases are TGTGCCAGCAGCCCCAACGGGACAGGGCGAATGAACACTGAAGCTTTCTGT.

This clone was seen many times. At the DNA level, this CDR3 is encoded by other sequences in the same sample as well. The J gene is TRBJ1-1, the V gene TRBV4-2; D is unclear. The CDR3 has 18 residues. V was shortened by 0 bases and J by 0 bases, with 17 bases between the two germline ends. CDR1 LGHNA and CDR2 YNFKEQ come from the germline V gene. The CDR3 DNA reads as TGTGCCAGCAGCCAAGAATCAGGCAGACGAGGTGTGAACACTGAAGCTTTCTTT. Translation: CASSQESGRRGVNTEAFF.